The 14 T cell receptor beta chains below all came from one sample that was sequenced in a study of PD-1 blockade in classical Hodgkin lymphoma. The protocol was immunoSEQ multiplex PCR, while the TCRdb copy is restricted to in-frame clones and leaves out a portion. This sample has 35,000 to 50,000 clones; around two thirds occur once, and the top ten carry 3% to 3.5%. As for time point: cycle 4 day 1 (C4D1), after 5 to 7 weeks of nivolumab. All trial patients relapsed after autologous stem cell transplantation. This sample comprised peripheral blood mononuclear cells (PBMCs), obtained before the fourth cycle of nivolumab. The origin of the receptors is a human donor with classical Hodgkin lymphoma.

Note on this clone: Other DNA variants within this sample encode the same CDR3. This chain connects TRBV2 to TRBJ2-1, with no clear D. Trimming pared 7 bases from V and 8 bases from J, leaving 6 bases between. The length of the CDR3 is 10 residues. CDR1 is SNHLY and CDR2 is FYNNEI in the germline V gene. The CDR3, as DNA: TGTGCCAGCACCCGGGATGAGCAGTTCTTC. Translated: CASTRDEQFF.

The rearrangement links TRBV9 to TRBJ2-3, with 9 bases fitting TRBD1. In germline, CDR1 is SGDLS, CDR2 YYNGEE. With 4 bases clipped from V and 4 bases from J, the junction kept 10 bases outside the gene matches. The CDR3 sequence is 16 residues long. CDR3 nucleotides: TGTGCCAGCAGCACAAGACCGGACAGGGGCCCAGATACGCAGTATTTT. Translating gives CASSTRPDRGPDTQYF.

This clone was counted between two and nine times. This sequence joins TRBV28 and TRBJ2-7; TRBD2 matches 7 bases. The CDR3 length is 14 residues. Trimming took 4 bases from V and 2 from J; bases not matched to a gene: 5. Germline values: CDR1 MDHEN, CDR2 SYDVKM. The CDR3 bases are TGTGCCAGCAGTTCACCTAGCGGAACCTACGAGCAGTACTTC. It is translated as CASSSPSGTYEQYF. The complete variable domain, with remaining parts taken from reference TRBV28 and TRBJ2-7, reads DVKVTQSSRYLVKRTGEKVFLECVQDMDHENMFWYRQDPGLGLRLIYFSYDVKMKEKGDIPEGYSVSREKKERFSLILESASTNQTSMYLCASSSPSGTYEQYFGPGTRLTVT.

This clone was counted a single time. Other DNA sequences within the sample encode an identical CDR3. V usage is TRBV28 and J usage is TRBJ2-5; the match to TRBD1 covers 7 bases. The CDR3 consists of 15 residues. The germline V gene has CDR1 MDHEN and CDR2 SYDVKM. V lost 3 bases and J lost 1; bases outside the gene matches: 5. In DNA, the CDR3 is TGTGCCAGCAGTTTCCGGGGACAGCCCCAAGAGACCCAGTACTTC. This encodes CASSFRGQPQETQYF.

CDR3 sequence: CASSPDFSYEQYF. The CDR3 nucleotides are TGTGCCAGTAGTCCGGACTTCTCCTACGAGCAGTACTTC. V usage is TRBV19 and J usage is TRBJ2-7; TRBD2 is a possible D gene (5 bases). The ends were cut back, 5 bases at V and 0 bases at J, with 8 bases in the middle. Germline V gene lookup returns CDR1 LNHDA and CDR2 SQIVND (reference sequence). The CDR3 is 13 residues long.

The V call is TRBV28, the J call TRBJ1-1, with TRBD1 matching over 9 bases. Germline V gene data show CDR1 as MDHEN and CDR2 as SYDVKM. This CDR3 is built from 16 residues. The V gene end was trimmed by 9 bases and the J gene end by 5 bases; junction bases not matched to a gene: 16. The CDR3 reads CASAGTGSRWSTEAFF. The CDR3 nucleotides are TGTGCCAGTGCCGGGACAGGGTCTCGTTGGAGTACTGAAGCTTTCTTT.

V and J are TRBV10-3 and TRBJ2-3, with 9 bases fitting TRBD2. The CDR3 spans 15 residues. Looked up from germline, CDR1 is ENHRY and CDR2 is SYGVKD. The V gene end was trimmed by 9 bases and the J gene end by 0 bases; junction bases not matched to a gene: 7. The CDR3 nucleotides read TGTGCCATGGGGAGCGCGGGGGGGAGCACAGATACGCAGTATTTT. Translating gives CAMGSAGGSTDTQYF.

V gene TRBV28 combines with J gene TRBJ2-7; 9 bases are shared with TRBD1. Trimming cost V 4 bases and J 2 bases; bases outside gene matches: 9. Germline V gene data show CDR1 as MDHEN and CDR2 as SYDVKM. The CDR3 contains 16 residues. For the CDR3, the DNA is TGTGCCAGCAGTTCCCCGGGACAGGGAAATCCCTACGAGCAGTACTTC. This gives the protein CASSSPGQGNPYEQYF.

This chain joins TRBV28 and TRBJ2-7; D is perhaps TRBD1 (6 bases). The CDR3 is made up of 14 amino acids. CDR1 and CDR2 from the germline V gene are MDHEN and SYDVKM. V lost 6 bases to trimming and J lost 4 bases, with 16 bases between them. The CDR3 DNA reads TGTGCCAGCAGCGGCCGATCAGGACAGTACGAGCAGTACTTC. It codes for CASSGRSGQYEQYF. The full variable domain, its missing parts supplied by reference TRBV28 and TRBJ2-7, is DVKVTQSSRYLVKRTGEKVFLECVQDMDHENMFWYRQDPGLGLRLIYFSYDVKMKEKGDIPEGYSVSREKKERFSLILESASTNQTSMYLCASSGRSGQYEQYFGPGTRLTVT.

This chain joins TRBV6-1 and TRBJ1-1, with TRBD1 matching over 7 bases. V trimming: 6 bases; J trimming: 4 bases; junction bases outside the gene matches: 8. Germline CDR1 MNHNS, CDR2 SASEGT. The CDR3 sequence is 14 residues long. The CDR3 nucleotides read TGTGCCAGCAGCGAACGATGGACAGGCACTGAAGCTTTCTTT. It is translated as CASSERWTGTEAFF.

The V and J genes are TRBV11-1 and TRBJ2-5, with D possibly being TRBD1 (5 bases). The CDR3 contains 16 residues. Germline CDR1 is SGHAT and CDR2 is FQDESV (reference sequence). V dropped 2 bases and J dropped 2 bases, with 15 bases sitting between them. The CDR3 here is CASSLPLTDKQETQYF. The CDR3, as DNA: TGTGCCAGCAGCTTACCCTTGACAGATAAGCAAGAGACCCAGTACTTC.

This rearrangement joins TRBV7-2 to TRBJ2-1; TRBD2 aligns across 8 bases. Germline loops: CDR1 SGHTA, CDR2 FQGNSA. V shed 1 base, J shed 7 bases, and the junction held 12 bases outside the gene matches. This CDR3 has 17 amino acids. This CDR3 reads CASSLEAGVSMRNEQFF. CDR3 DNA: TGTGCCAGCAGCTTAGAAGCGGGGGTATCGATGCGTAATGAGCAGTTCTTC.

The chain has TRBV5-1 and TRBJ2-1; TRBD1 matches at 9 bases. Germline-derived CDR1 and CDR2 are SGHRS and YFSETQ. The V gene end was trimmed by 4 bases and the J gene end by 7 bases; junction bases not matched to a gene: 9. The CDR3 is 15 residues long. CDR3 residues: CASSGRDREGNEQFF. The DNA of the CDR3 is TGCGCCAGCAGCGGCCGGGACAGGGAGGGGAATGAGCAGTTCTTC.

As regards this clone: The sample holds other DNA sequences that translate to the same CDR3. The chain recombines TRBV15 with TRBJ2-7, with a possible D match to TRBD1 (5 bases). V lost 3 bases to trimming and J lost 6 bases, with 6 bases between them. Germline loops: CDR1 LNHNV, CDR2 YYDKDF (reference sequence). CDR3 length: 11 residues. The CDR3 nucleotides read TGTGCCACCAGCAGGGGGCCCGAGCAGTACTTC. This encodes CATSRGPEQYF.